The TCR beta chain under discussion was sequenced for a study of blood T cell repertoires in COVID-19. The wider study: COVID-19 samples collected from the United States, Italy and Spain covered acute and convalescent phases.

Per the original data handling: Reference gene primer amplification gave nucleated cell count estimates. The assay was immunoSEQ multiplex PCR, and TCRdb's table has in-frame clones only and misses some. D and trimming were read from the DNA, whereas the V and J calls and clone size are those reported in that table. The sample includes tens of thousands of clones, around four fifths seen only once; the top ten take under 25%. The CDR3 length is 17 residues. The V gene's germline CDR1 is LGHDT and CDR2 YNNKEL (reference sequence). After removal of 0 bases from V and 4 bases from J, the junction contained 4 bases not matched to a gene. Followed longitudinally, the Seattle patients had been enrolled during active infection.

V and J are TRBV3-1 (or the pseudogene TRBV3-2) and TRBJ2-3, with TRBD2 matching over 13 bases. The receptor was derived from a man aged 25 to 40 with COVID-19, enrolled during active disease. Material for sequencing was peripheral blood. For the CDR3, the DNA is TGTGCCAGCAGCCAAGAACGACTAGCGGGAGGTCCAGATACGCAGTATTTT. It is translated as CASSQERLAGGPDTQYF.